The present T cell receptor (beta chain) was sequenced within a study of identical twins. General study findings and limits: Rather than following the same donors, the conclusions depended on cross-sectional statistical analysis.

Note on this clonotype: Its antigen is not known.

Addition of a universal primer site occurred through template switching, and cDNA carried unique molecular identifiers. TCRdb re-derived calls from the 5' RACE reads in MiXCR, one entry per CDR3 protein. The sample lists about 1.7 million distinct CDR3 sequences; less than 35% were seen once. This CDR3 comprises 13 residues. In germline, CDR1 is DFQATT, CDR2 SNEGSKA (reference sequence). Germline trimming cut 5 bases from V and 7 bases from J; bases unmatched to any gene: 7. The chain couples TRBV20-1 to TRBJ1-4; 7 bases line up with TRBD1. This clonotype was obtained from a newborn girl in good health. The specimen was cord blood. The CDR3 sequence is CSAYRGWGEKLFF. DNA of the CDR3: TGCAGTGCTTACAGGGGTTGGGGTGAAAAACTGTTTTTT.